This TCR beta chain was sequenced for a study of response to subunit inactivated influenza vaccine. Findings of the study overall: The authors proposed limited new T cell recruitment per seasonal influenza vaccination.

This clonotype appeared a few times. What it binds is unknown. TCRdb fed the RT-PCR reads into MiXCR, producing one record per CDR3 protein. The data hold 530,000 or so distinct CDR3 sequences, with about 25% observed a single time. Germline-derived CDR1 and CDR2 are MNHEY and SVGEGT. This CDR3 comprises 16 residues. V was clipped by 3 bases and J by 2 bases; unmatched bases: 4. Material: CD4+ T cells sorted from PBMCs, obtained 5 to 6 days after vaccination. This TCR was recovered from a middle-aged man who received an inactivated influenza vaccine. The chain combines TRBV6-2 or TRBV6-3 with TRBJ2-3; 11 bases agree with TRBD2. The CDR3 sequence is CASSYTSGRPTDTQYF. CDR3 bases: TGTGCCAGCAGTTATACTAGCGGGAGACCCACAGATACGCAGTATTTT.